Sequencing of this T cell receptor (beta chain) was carried out in a study of early T cells in non-severe SARS-CoV-2 infection. About the research overall: Bulk RNA isolated from unsorted whole blood underwent sequencing; chains were not paired.

TCRdb fed the 5' RACE reads into MiXCR, producing one record per CDR3 protein. There are 60,000 to 75,000 distinct CDR3 sequences in the sample; approximately 10% occur only once, and 4.5% to 7% lies in the top ten. The CDR3 length is 19 residues. V was clipped by 5 bases and J by 3 bases, with 28 bases between them. CDR1 and CDR2 from the germline V gene are SGHDN and FVKESK. The clonotype originates from an adult who was a healthcare worker with PCR-confirmed SARS-CoV-2 infection or an uninfected control (not recorded which). The rearrangement uses TRBV14 and TRBJ2-5; possibly TRBD2 for D (5 bases). This specimen was whole blood, taken at baseline. CDR3 in amino acids: CASSLRDSGYRRLKETQYF. The CDR3 nucleotides are TGTGCCAGCAGCTTACGGGATAGTGGATATCGGCGACTTAAAGAGACCCAGTACTTC. Full variable domain (missing parts from reference TRBV14 and TRBJ2-5): EAGVTQFPSHSVIEKGQTVTLRCDPISGHDNLYWYRRVMGKEIKFLLHFVKESKQDESGMPNNRFLAERTGGTYSTLKVQPAELEDSGVYFCASSLRDSGYRRLKETQYFGPGTRLLVL.